Presented here are 27 T cell receptor beta chains from one specimen sequenced in a study of CD8 T cells in Susac syndrome. RNA, at about 0.45 to 1 ug, was reverse transcribed with random hexamers. TCRdb analysed the immunoSEQ multiplex PCR reads with MiXCR anew, one entry per CDR3 protein. The sample yields 90,000 to 150,000 distinct CDR3 sequences, approximately 90% seen once. Sequencing was done on a sample of CD8+ T cells from PBMCs. Every receptor here comes from a human donor in good health.

J is TRBJ1-3 and V is TRBV29-1; TRBD1 might be the D (5 bases). The CDR3 extends over 14 amino acids. The germline CDR1 and CDR2 sequences are SQVTM and ANQGSEA. Trimming took 7 bases from V and 1 from J, leaving 14 bases between them. CDR3 residues: CSATAGGSGNTIYF. CDR3 nucleotide sequence: TGCAGCGCGACGGCGGGGGGTTCTGGAAACACCATATATTTT.

This rearrangement joins TRBV19 to TRBJ1-2; possible D gene TRBD1, 5 bases. Trimming stripped 10 bases from V and 4 bases from J, with 13 bases between. This CDR3 spans 12 amino acids. Germline V lookup: CDR1 LNHDA, CDR2 SQIVND (reference sequence). CDR3 in DNA: TGTGCCACCGCAGGGATCGGCTATGGCTACACCTTC. Protein: CATAGIGYGYTF.

This chain joins TRBV19 and TRBJ1-1; 10 bases line up with TRBD1. Germline values: CDR1 LNHDA, CDR2 SQIVND (reference sequence). J was trimmed by 0 bases and V by 7 bases; bases with no gene match: 2. CDR3 size: 14 residues. CDR3 sequence reads: CASTTGGMNTEAFF. In DNA, the CDR3 is TGTGCCAGTACGACAGGGGGCATGAACACTGAAGCTTTCTTT.

The gene calls are TRBV6-2 or TRBV6-3 and TRBJ1-1; D perhaps matches TRBD1 (5 bases). CDR1 MNHEY and CDR2 SVGEGT come from the germline V gene. The CDR3 runs to 11 residues. V lost 8 bases and J lost 4, with 8 bases in between. CDR3: CASQGITEAFF. CDR3 bases: TGTGCCAGCCAGGGTATCACTGAAGCTTTCTTT.

The chain combines TRBV6-5 with TRBJ2-3; TRBD1 is a possible D gene (5 bases). Trimming took 6 bases from V and 3 from J, leaving 7 bases between them. This CDR3 contains 12 residues. Germline V gene lookup returns CDR1 MNHEY and CDR2 SVGAGI. For the CDR3, the DNA is TGTGCCAGCAGAAGGGGAACAGATACGCAGTATTTT. Residues: CASRRGTDTQYF.

The chain has TRBV7-2 and TRBJ2-1, with 12 bases matching TRBD2. Trimming took 5 bases from V and 8 from J; bases not matched to a gene: 10. Germline-derived CDR1 and CDR2 are SGHTA and FQGNSA. This CDR3 is built from 16 residues. CDR3 residues: CASSGTSGPRFYEQFF. The CDR3 DNA is TGTGCCAGCAGCGGGACTAGCGGGCCCAGATTCTATGAGCAGTTCTTC.

This rearrangement joins TRBV27 to TRBJ1-6, with D unclear. In germline, CDR1 is MNHEY, CDR2 SMNVEV (reference sequence). The CDR3 extends over 17 amino acids. Trimming pared 4 bases from V and 5 bases from J, leaving 18 bases between. CDR3 bases: TGTGCCAGCAGTTCCGCGCTGGCACGAACCCATAATTCACCCCTCCACTTT. Translated, it gives CASSSALARTHNSPLHF.

The genes are TRBV5-4 and TRBJ1-2; 9 positions agree with TRBD1. This CDR3 is built from 16 residues. The V gene's germline CDR1 is SGHNT and CDR2 YYREEE (reference sequence). J lost 8 bases, V lost 4 bases, and 15 bases had no gene match. In nucleotides, the CDR3 is TGTGCCAGCAGCCTGTTCCTGGACAGGGGAGGCGAGGGCTACACCTTC. Its translation is CASSLFLDRGGEGYTF.

This chain connects TRBV13 to TRBJ2-5; the D gene is possibly TRBD1 (5 bases). Trimming cost V 2 bases and J 5 bases, with 18 bases left between them. The CDR3 has 16 amino acids. Germline CDR1 and CDR2: PRHDT and FYEKMQ (reference sequence). In DNA form, the CDR3 reads TGTGCCAGCAGCTTATCACCGGCCAGGGCGGTGGAGACCCAGTACTTC. This translates into CASSLSPARAVETQYF.

The chain has TRBV21-1 and TRBJ2-5; the D call TRBD1 from the table was never checked on the DNA. TRBV21-1 is a pseudogene locus. This CDR3 has 14 amino acids. CDR3 sequence reads: CASSKERGGETQYF. In DNA form, the CDR3 reads TGTGCCAGCAGCAAAGAAAGGGGTGGAGAGACCCAGTACTTC.

This chain links TRBV20-1 with TRBJ2-3; D is unresolved. The CDR3 runs 15 residues. The V and J ends lost 4 bases and 6 bases respectively, with 20 bases between them. CDR1 and CDR2 from the germline V gene are DFQATT and SNEGSKA (reference sequence). CDR3 sequence reads: CSAIVTAQTVDTQYF. The CDR3 DNA reads TGCAGTGCTATCGTTACCGCACAAACGGTGGATACGCAGTATTTT.

The genes are TRBV7-2 and TRBJ2-3, with a tentative D call TRBD2 (6 bases). This CDR3 region has 16 residues. V shed 1 base and J shed 2 bases, with 13 bases lying between them. Germline CDR1 and CDR2: SGHTA and FQGNSA. In DNA, the CDR3 is TGTGCCAGCAGCTTAGAACTAGCTCCCCCCACAGATACGCAGTATTTT. Translation: CASSLELAPPTDTQYF. The full variable domain, rest sourced from reference TRBV7-2 and TRBJ2-3, is GAGVSQSPSNKVTEKGKDVELRCDPISGHTALYWYRQSLGQGLEFLIYFQGNSAPDKSGLPSDRFSAERTGGSVSTLTIQRTQQEDSAVYLCASSLELAPPTDTQYFGPGTRLTVL.

This chain uses TRBV29-1 with TRBJ2-5, with 7 bases identical to TRBD2. V gave up 8 bases and J gave up 5 bases; unmatched junction bases: 8. CDR3 length equals 12 residues. The germline CDR1 and CDR2 sequences are SQVTM and ANQGSEA. The CDR3 DNA is TGCAGCTCGGGGGGTAAGGGGGAGACCCAGTACTTC. Protein: CSSGGKGETQYF. Full variable domain (outside the CDR3, taken from reference TRBV29-1 and TRBJ2-5): SAVISQKPSRDICQRGTSLTIQCQVDSQVTMMFWYRQQPGQSLTLIATANQGSEATYESGFVIDKFPISRPNLTFSTLTVSNMSPEDSSIYLCSSGGKGETQYFGPGTRLLVL.

This clonotype was seen a handful of times. The CDR3 spells CSARGDQGSYEQYF. Written as DNA, the CDR3 is TGCAGTGCTAGAGGGGACCAGGGGAGCTACGAGCAGTACTTC. The chain carries TRBV20-1 and TRBJ2-7; tentatively, D is TRBD1 (6 bases). CDR3 length: 14 amino acids. Germline loops: CDR1 DFQATT, CDR2 SNEGSKA (reference sequence). The V and J ends lost 1 base and 3 bases respectively, with 13 bases between them.

This chain uses TRBV28 with TRBJ2-5; the D gene is possibly TRBD2 (5 bases). The CDR3 runs to 14 residues. Trimming pared 3 bases from V and 4 bases from J, leaving 12 bases between. The V gene's germline CDR1 is MDHEN and CDR2 SYDVKM. CDR3 sequence: CASSFPTRSETQYF. Written as DNA, the CDR3 is TGTGCCAGCAGTTTCCCAACTAGGTCAGAGACCCAGTACTTC.

The chain joins TRBV20-1 to TRBJ2-1, with D tentatively TRBD1 (6 bases). Germline CDR1 and CDR2: DFQATT and SNEGSKA (reference sequence). V lost 0 bases, J lost 8 bases, and 17 bases lay in between. The CDR3 sequence is 15 residues long. The DNA of the CDR3 is TGCAGTGCTAGAGACCCGACAGGTTCTCAGCATGAGCAGTTCTTC. As protein: CSARDPTGSQHEQFF.

In this sample, this clonotype turned up a few times. The CDR3 nucleotides read TGTGCCAGCAGCCATGGGGACAGTAACACTGAAGCTTTCTTT. It codes for CASSHGDSNTEAFF. J is TRBJ1-1 and V is TRBV3-1, with 7 bases aligning to TRBD1. The CDR3 has 14 residues. With 3 bases clipped from V and 2 bases from J, the junction kept 3 bases outside the gene matches. The V gene's germline CDR1 is LGHDT and CDR2 YNNKEL (reference sequence).

CDR3: CASSSTKWTEAFF. DNA for the CDR3: TGTGCCAGCAGCTCAACTAAGTGGACTGAAGCTTTCTTT. The rearrangement joins TRBV7-3 to TRBJ1-1; D gene unclear. CDR1 SGHTA and CDR2 FQGTGA come from the germline V gene. V was cut by 4 bases and J by 5 bases, with 11 bases left in between. This CDR3 comprises 13 residues.

The V call is TRBV2, the J call TRBJ2-5, with 8 bases lining up with TRBD2. The CDR3 is 14 amino acids. The V gene end was trimmed by 8 bases and the J gene end by 1 base; junction bases not matched to a gene: 6. Looked up from germline, CDR1 is SNHLY and CDR2 is FYNNEI. In DNA form, the CDR3 reads TGTGCCAGCTCCCTGACTAGCGTCCAAGAGACCCAGTACTTC. Protein product: CASSLTSVQETQYF.

The V gene is TRBV10-3, the J gene TRBJ2-7; weak D call: TRBD1 (6 bases). There are 11 residues in the CDR3. Germline CDR1 reads ENHRY; CDR2 reads SYGVKD. The V gene lost 3 bases and the J gene lost 6 bases, with 6 bases spanning the gap. CDR3 residues: CAISEQGEQYF. In DNA, the CDR3 is TGTGCCATCAGTGAACAGGGCGAGCAGTACTTC.

The count of this clonotype is one. V and J are TRBV5-1 and TRBJ2-6; D not resolved. The CDR3 length is 18 residues. CDR1 is SGHRS, CDR2 YFSETQ, per germline. Trimming shortened V by 1 base and J by 0 bases, and 14 bases separated the two germline ends. The CDR3 bases are TGCGCCAGCAGCTTGACTCCGAGCCCCTACTCTGGGGCCAACGTCCTGACTTTC. Translated: CASSLTPSPYSGANVLTF.

The chain has TRBV20-1 and TRBJ2-1; the match to TRBD1 covers 8 bases. The germline gives CDR1 DFQATT, CDR2 SNEGSKA (reference sequence). This CDR3 spans 14 amino acids. The V gene end was trimmed by 2 bases and the J gene end by 7 bases; junction bases not matched to a gene: 7. The CDR3, as DNA: TGCAGTGCTAGAAAGGCGACAGGGGCAAATGAGCAGTTCTTC. This sequence encodes CSARKATGANEQFF.

This clonotype was observed a single time. CDR3 protein: CASSFGGWGNPGQPQHF. In nucleotides, the CDR3 is TGTGCCAGCAGTTTCGGCGGTTGGGGCAACCCAGGACAGCCCCAGCATTTT. V gene TRBV12-3 or TRBV12-4 combines with J gene TRBJ1-5, with D possibly matching TRBD1 (5 bases). The CDR3 is 17 amino acids. The V end lost 3 bases, the J end lost 7 bases, and 22 bases lay between the germline ends.

This chain connects TRBV27 to TRBJ2-7; 8 positions match TRBD1. Germline trimming cut 5 bases from V and 6 bases from J; bases unmatched to any gene: 9. Germline CDR1 and CDR2: MNHEY and SMNVEV (reference sequence). CDR3 size: 14 residues. Here the CDR3 reads CASSLQGEFGEQYF. CDR3 nucleotides: TGTGCCAGCAGTCTACAGGGGGAGTTCGGCGAGCAGTACTTC.

The chain is built from TRBV7-2 and TRBJ2-1; no reliable D call. Germline CDR1 SGHTA, CDR2 FQGNSA. Trimming removed 5 bases at V and 7 bases at J, with 15 bases between. CDR3 length: 14 residues. The CDR3 DNA reads as TGTGCCAGCAGCCCACCTGGCTCGGGTAATGAGCAGTTCTTC. It translates to CASSPPGSGNEQFF.

The V call is TRBV6-1, the J call TRBJ2-5, with TRBD2 matching 16 bases. The ends lost 6 bases at V and 1 base at J; junction bases unmatched: 5. Germline V gene data show CDR1 as MNHNS and CDR2 as SASEGT. The CDR3 consists of 17 residues. CDR3 residues: CASSRGTSGRAQETQYF. The CDR3 DNA reads as TGTGCCAGCAGCCGAGGGACTAGCGGGAGGGCCCAAGAGACCCAGTACTTC.

The chain couples TRBV3-1 to TRBJ2-1, with D hard to call. V was clipped by 7 bases and J by 0 bases, with 10 bases between them. The CDR3 is made up of 14 amino acids. Germline V gives CDR1 LGHDT, CDR2 YNNKEL (reference sequence). CDR3 region: CASTTSSSYNEQFF. CDR3 DNA: TGTGCCAGCACGACCTCAAGCTCCTACAATGAGCAGTTCTTC.